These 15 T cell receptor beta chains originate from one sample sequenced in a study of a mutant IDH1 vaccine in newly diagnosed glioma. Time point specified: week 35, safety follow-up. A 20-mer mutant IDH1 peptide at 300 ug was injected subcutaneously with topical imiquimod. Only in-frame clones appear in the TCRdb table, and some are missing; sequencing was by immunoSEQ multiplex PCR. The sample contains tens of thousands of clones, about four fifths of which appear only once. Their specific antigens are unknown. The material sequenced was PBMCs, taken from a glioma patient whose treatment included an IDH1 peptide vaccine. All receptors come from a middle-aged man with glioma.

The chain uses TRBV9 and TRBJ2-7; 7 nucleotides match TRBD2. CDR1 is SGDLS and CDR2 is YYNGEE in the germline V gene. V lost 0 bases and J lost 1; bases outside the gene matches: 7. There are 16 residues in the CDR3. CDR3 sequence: CASSVEGGGGSYEQYF. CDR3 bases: TGTGCCAGCAGCGTAGAAGGCGGGGGTGGGTCCTACGAGCAGTACTTC.

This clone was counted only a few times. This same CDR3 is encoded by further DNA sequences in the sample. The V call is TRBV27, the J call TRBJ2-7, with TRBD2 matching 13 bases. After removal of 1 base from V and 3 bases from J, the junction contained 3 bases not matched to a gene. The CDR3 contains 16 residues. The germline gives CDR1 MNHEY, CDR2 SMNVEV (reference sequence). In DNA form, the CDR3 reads TGTGCCAGCAGTTTATTTCGGACTAGCGGGAGCTACGAGCAGTACTTC. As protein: CASSLFRTSGSYEQYF.

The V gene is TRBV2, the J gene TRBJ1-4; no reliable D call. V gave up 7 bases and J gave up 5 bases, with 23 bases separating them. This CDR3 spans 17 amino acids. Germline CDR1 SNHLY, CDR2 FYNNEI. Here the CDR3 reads CASISFSKGDRNEKLFF. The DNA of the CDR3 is TGTGCCAGCATTTCGTTTAGCAAGGGTGATCGGAATGAAAAACTGTTTTTT.

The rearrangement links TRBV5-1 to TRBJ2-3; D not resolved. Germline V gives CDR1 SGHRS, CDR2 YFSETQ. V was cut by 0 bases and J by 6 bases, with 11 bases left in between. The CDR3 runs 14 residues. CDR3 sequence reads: CASSLAGRADTQYF. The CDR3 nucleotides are TGCGCCAGCAGCTTGGCTGGTCGAGCGGATACGCAGTATTTT.

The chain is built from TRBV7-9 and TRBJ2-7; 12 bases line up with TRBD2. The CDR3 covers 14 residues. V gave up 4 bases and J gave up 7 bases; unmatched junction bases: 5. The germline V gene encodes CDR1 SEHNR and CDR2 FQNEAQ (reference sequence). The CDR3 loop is CASSSTSGRGEQYF. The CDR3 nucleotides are TGTGCCAGCAGCTCGACTAGCGGGAGAGGAGAGCAGTACTTC.

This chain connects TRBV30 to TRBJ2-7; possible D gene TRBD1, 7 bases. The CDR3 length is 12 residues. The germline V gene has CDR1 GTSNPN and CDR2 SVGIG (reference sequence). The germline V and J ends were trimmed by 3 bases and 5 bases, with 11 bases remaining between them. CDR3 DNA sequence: TGTGCCTGGAGAGGGGGCGGGAACGAGCAGTACTTC. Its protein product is CAWRGGGNEQYF.

The CDR3 bases are TGTGCCATCAGAACTAGCGGGCCCGAAAGAGGTGGGCAGTACTTC. Translation: CAIRTSGPERGGQYF. The rearrangement joins TRBV10-3 to TRBJ2-7; 9 positions match TRBD2. Germline V CDR1 and CDR2: ENHRY, SYGVKD. J gave up 9 bases and V 6 bases, and 15 bases lay outside the gene matches. The CDR3 spans 15 residues.

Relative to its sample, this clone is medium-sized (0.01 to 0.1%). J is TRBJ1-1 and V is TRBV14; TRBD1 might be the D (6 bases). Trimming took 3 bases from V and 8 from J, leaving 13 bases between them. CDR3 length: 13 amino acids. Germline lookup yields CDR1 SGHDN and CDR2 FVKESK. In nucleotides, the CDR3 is TGTGCCAGCAGCCAGGCCGGGACACTCGAAGCTTTCTTT. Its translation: CASSQAGTLEAFF.

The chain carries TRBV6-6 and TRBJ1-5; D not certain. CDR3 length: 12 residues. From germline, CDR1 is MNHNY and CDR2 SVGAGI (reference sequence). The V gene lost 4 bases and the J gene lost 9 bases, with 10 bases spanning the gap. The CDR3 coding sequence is TGTGCCAGCAGTTCAGGTGGTTTGCCCCAGCATTTT. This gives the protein CASSSGGLPQHF.

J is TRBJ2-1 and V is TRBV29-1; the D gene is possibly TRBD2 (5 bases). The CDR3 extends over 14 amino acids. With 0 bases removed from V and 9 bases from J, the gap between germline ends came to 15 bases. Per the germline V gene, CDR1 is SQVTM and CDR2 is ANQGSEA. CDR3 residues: CSVEDSRTEGEQFF. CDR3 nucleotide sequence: TGCAGCGTTGAAGATTCTAGGACTGAAGGTGAGCAGTTCTTC.

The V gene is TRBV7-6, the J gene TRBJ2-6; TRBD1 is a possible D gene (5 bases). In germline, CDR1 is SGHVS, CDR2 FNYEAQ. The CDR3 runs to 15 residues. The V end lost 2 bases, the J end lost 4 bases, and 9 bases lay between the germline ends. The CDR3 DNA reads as TGTGCCAGCAGCTTATGGGGCTCCGGGGCCAACGTCCTGACTTTC. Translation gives CASSLWGSGANVLTF.

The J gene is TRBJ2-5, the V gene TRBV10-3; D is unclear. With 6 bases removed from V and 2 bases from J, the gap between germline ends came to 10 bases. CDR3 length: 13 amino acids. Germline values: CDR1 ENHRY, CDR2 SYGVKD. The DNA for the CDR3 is TGTGCCATCAGGGAACAGCCACAAGAGACCCAGTACTTC. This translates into CAIREQPQETQYF.

The CDR3 is CASSLGGIDRNEQFF. For the CDR3, the DNA is TGTGCCAGCAGTTTGGGCGGGATCGATAGAAATGAGCAGTTCTTC. V usage is TRBV6-5 and J usage is TRBJ2-1; maybe TRBD2 (6 bases). Per germline, CDR1 MNHEY and CDR2 SVGAGI. The V gene lost 4 bases and the J gene lost 7 bases, with 17 bases spanning the gap. The CDR3 sequence is 15 residues long.

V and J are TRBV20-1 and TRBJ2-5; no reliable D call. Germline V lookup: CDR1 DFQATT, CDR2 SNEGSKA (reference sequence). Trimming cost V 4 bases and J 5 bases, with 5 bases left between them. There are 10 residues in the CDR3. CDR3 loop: CSAIWETQYF. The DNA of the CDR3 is TGCAGTGCTATCTGGGAGACCCAGTACTTC.

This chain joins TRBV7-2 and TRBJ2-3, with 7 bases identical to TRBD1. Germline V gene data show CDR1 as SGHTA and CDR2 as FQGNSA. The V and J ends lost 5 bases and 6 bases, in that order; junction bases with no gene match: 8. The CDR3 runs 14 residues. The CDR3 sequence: CASSPGTVPDTQYF. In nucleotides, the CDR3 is TGTGCCAGCAGCCCCGGGACAGTCCCCGATACGCAGTATTTT.